Listed here are 9 T cell receptor beta chains from one sample, sequenced in a study of identifying expanded T cells in peripheral blood. Repertoires were generated with immunoSEQ multiplex PCR, while TCRdb's copy carries only in-frame clones and drops some. Among about 83,000 clones listed, around nine tenths were seen once. Sequences were obtained from blood. Receptors were obtained from a person aged 18-70 years in good health.

The chain links TRBV7-8 to TRBJ2-3; 12 nucleotides agree with TRBD2. This CDR3 is 18 amino acids long. CDR1 is SGHVS and CDR2 is FQNEAQ in the germline V gene. The J segment lost 6 bases and the V segment lost 2 bases, leaving 12 bases of the junction unmatched. In nucleotides, the CDR3 is TGTGCCAGCAGCTTACCCCGAAGACTAGCGGGAGTTGTTGATACGCAGTATTTT. Translation gives CASSLPRRLAGVVDTQYF.

The count of this clone is one. The genes are TRBV7-2 and TRBJ1-1, with a tentative D call TRBD1 (6 bases). Deletions cut 2 bases from V and 2 bases from J, with 9 bases between. Germline-derived CDR1 and CDR2 are SGHTA and FQGNSA. CDR3 length: 14 residues. The CDR3 region has the DNA TGTGCCAGCAGCTTACAGGGGACCAACACTGAAGCTTTCTTT. Amino acids: CASSLQGTNTEAFF.

This chain joins TRBV6-5 and TRBJ2-3; 7 bases agree with TRBD2. Germline trimming cut 6 bases from V and 1 base from J; bases unmatched to any gene: 4. The CDR3 has 14 residues. Germline CDR1 reads MNHEY; CDR2 reads SVGAGI. CDR3 bases: TGTGCCAGCAGAGGACTAGTGCGCACAGATACGCAGTATTTT. It translates to CASRGLVRTDTQYF.

This clone came up a few times. This chain joins TRBV2 and TRBJ1-2; maybe TRBD1 (5 bases). The CDR3 spans 15 residues. V shed 4 bases and J shed 6 bases, with 18 bases lying between them. CDR1 SNHLY and CDR2 FYNNEI come from the germline V gene. The CDR3 sequence is CASSARLALGDGYTF. The CDR3 region has the DNA TGTGCCAGCAGTGCAAGGCTGGCGCTGGGGGATGGCTACACCTTC.

The J gene is TRBJ2-3, the V gene TRBV25-1; D may be TRBD2 (6 bases). The ends were cut back, 5 bases at V and 0 bases at J, with 9 bases in the middle. The germline V gene encodes CDR1 MGHDK and CDR2 SYGVNS. This CDR3 is built from 14 residues. The CDR3 DNA follows: TGTGCCAGCAGTTATGGGGGGAGCACAGATACGCAGTATTTT. Residues: CASSYGGSTDTQYF.

In the case of this clone: The germline gene is not matched at one end of the junction; a read error may be the cause. CDR3 loop: CASSPLPTVYEQYF. CDR3 sequence (DNA): TGTGCCAGCTCCCCACTCCCTACTGTTTACGAGCAGTACTTC. The genes are TRBV18 and TRBJ2-7; D uncertain. Germline V gene sequence: CDR1 KGHSH, CDR2 LQKENI. The CDR3 covers 14 residues. Full variable domain (remainder filled in from reference TRBV18 and TRBJ2-7): NAGVMQNPRHLVRRRGQEARLRCSPMKGHSHVYWYRQLPEEGLKFMVYLQKENIIDESGMPKERFSAEFPKEGPSILRIQQVVRGDSAAYFCASSPLPTVYEQYFGPGTRLTVT.

The chain couples TRBV13 to TRBJ2-5; the D gene is possibly TRBD2 (5 bases). The CDR3 sequence is 13 residues long. Germline V gene lookup returns CDR1 PRHDT and CDR2 FYEKMQ (reference sequence). Trimming removed 5 bases at V and 6 bases at J, with 13 bases between. As DNA, the CDR3 is TGTGCCAGCAGCCTCGGGATCGGGAAGACCCAGTACTTC. It translates to CASSLGIGKTQYF.

CDR3 residues: CASSPLKTQYF. DNA for the CDR3: TGTGCCAGCAGCCCGTTAAAGACCCAGTACTTC. V gene TRBV5-6 combines with J gene TRBJ2-5; no reliable D call. This CDR3 is built from 11 residues. The V gene lost 4 bases and the J gene lost 6 bases, with 7 bases spanning the gap. CDR1 is SGHDT and CDR2 is YYEEEE in the germline V gene.

The chain uses TRBV7-6 and TRBJ2-2, with 7 bases fitting TRBD2. CDR1 SGHVS and CDR2 FNYEAQ come from the germline V gene. V was pared by 5 bases and J by 13 bases, with 19 bases of the junction left unmatched. The CDR3 covers 16 residues. CDR3 bases: TGTGCCAGCAGCGGGGGGGTCGGTAGCGGTTCAGGCTGGCTGTTTTTT. Translating it yields CASSGGVGSGSGWLFF. Supplemented by reference TRBV7-6 and TRBJ2-2, the full variable domain reads GAGVSQSPRYKVTKRGQDVALRCDPISGHVSLYWYRQALGQGPEFLTYFNYEAQQDKSGLPNDRFSAERPEGSISTLTIQRTEQRDSAMYRCASSGGVGSGSGWLFFGEGSRLTVL.